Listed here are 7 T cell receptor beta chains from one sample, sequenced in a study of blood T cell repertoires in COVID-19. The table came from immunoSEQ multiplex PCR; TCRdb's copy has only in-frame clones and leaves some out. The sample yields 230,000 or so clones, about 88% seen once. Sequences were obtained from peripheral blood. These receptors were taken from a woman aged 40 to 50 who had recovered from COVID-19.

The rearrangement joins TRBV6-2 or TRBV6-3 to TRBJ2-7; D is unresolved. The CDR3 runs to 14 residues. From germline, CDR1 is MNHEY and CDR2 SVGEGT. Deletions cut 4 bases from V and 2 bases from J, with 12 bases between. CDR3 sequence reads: CASSSLVIPYEQYV. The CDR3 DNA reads TGTGCCAGCAGTTCCTTAGTGATCCCCTACGAGCAGTACGTC.

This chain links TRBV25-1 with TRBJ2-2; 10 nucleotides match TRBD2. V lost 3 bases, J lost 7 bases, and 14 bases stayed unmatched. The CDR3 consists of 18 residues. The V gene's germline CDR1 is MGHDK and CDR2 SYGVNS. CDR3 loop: CASSDYEREGRKFGELFF. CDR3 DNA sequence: TGTGCCAGCAGTGACTATGAGCGGGAGGGCCGTAAGTTCGGGGAGCTGTTTTTT.

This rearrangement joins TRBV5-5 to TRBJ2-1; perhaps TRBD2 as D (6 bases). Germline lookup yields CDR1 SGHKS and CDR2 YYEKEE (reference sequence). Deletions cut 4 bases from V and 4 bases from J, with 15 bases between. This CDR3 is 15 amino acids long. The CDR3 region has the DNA TGTGCCAGCAGCCATTACAGCGGGTTATACAATGAGCAGTTCTTC. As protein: CASSHYSGLYNEQFF.

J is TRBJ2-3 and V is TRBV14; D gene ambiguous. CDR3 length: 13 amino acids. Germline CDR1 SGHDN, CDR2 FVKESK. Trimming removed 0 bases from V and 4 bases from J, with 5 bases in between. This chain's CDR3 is CASSQDLADTQYF. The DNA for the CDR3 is TGTGCCAGCAGCCAAGATCTAGCAGATACGCAGTATTTT.

The CDR3 loop reads CASSISGSTDTQYF. CDR3 nucleotides: TGTGCCAGCAGTATCAGCGGGAGCACAGATACGCAGTATTTT. The V and J genes are TRBV28 and TRBJ2-3; possibly TRBD2 for D (6 bases). V gave up 5 bases and J gave up 0 bases, with 9 bases separating them. Germline values: CDR1 MDHEN, CDR2 SYDVKM. The CDR3 is 14 residues long.

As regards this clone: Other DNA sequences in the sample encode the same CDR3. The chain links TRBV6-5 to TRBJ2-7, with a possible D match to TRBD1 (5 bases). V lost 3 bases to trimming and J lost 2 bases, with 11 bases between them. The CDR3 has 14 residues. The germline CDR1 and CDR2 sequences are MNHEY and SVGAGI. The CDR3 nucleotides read TGTGCCAGCAGTTATGGGGCAGGGACCTACGAGCAGTACTTC. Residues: CASSYGAGTYEQYF.

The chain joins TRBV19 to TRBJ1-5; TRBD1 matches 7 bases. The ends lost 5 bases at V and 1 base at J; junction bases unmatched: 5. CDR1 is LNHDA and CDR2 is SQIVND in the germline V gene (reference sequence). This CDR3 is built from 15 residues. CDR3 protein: CASSGAGGSNQPQHF. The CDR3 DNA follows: TGTGCCAGTAGTGGAGCAGGGGGAAGCAATCAGCCCCAGCATTTT.